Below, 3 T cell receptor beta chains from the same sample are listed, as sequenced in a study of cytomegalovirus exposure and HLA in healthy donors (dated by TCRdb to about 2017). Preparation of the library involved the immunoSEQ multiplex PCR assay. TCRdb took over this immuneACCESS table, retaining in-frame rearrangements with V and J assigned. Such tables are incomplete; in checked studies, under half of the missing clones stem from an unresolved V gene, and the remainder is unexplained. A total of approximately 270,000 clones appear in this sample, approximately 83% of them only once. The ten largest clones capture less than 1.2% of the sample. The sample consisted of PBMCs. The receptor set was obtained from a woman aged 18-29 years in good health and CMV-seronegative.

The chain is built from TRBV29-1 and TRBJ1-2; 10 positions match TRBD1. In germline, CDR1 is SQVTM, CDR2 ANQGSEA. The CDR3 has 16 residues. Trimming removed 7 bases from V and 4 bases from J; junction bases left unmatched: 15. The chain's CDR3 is CSASEFGTGVPYGYTF. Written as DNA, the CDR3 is TGCAGCGCCTCGGAATTTGGGACAGGGGTTCCCTATGGCTACACCTTC.

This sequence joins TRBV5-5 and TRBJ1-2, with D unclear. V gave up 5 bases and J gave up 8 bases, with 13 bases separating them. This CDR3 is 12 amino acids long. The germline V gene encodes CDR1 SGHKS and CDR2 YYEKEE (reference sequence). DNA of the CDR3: TGTGCCAGCAGTCTGGGGAGATCGGGCTACACCTTC. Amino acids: CASSLGRSGYTF.

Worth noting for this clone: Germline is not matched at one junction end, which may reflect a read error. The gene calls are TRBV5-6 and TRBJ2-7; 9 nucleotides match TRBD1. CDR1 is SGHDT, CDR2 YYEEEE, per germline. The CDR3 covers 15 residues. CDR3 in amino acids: CASSPGTGNSNEQYF. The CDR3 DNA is TGTGCCAGCAGTCCCGGGACAGGGAACTCCAACGAGCAGTACTTC. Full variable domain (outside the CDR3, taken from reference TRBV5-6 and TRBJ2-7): DAGVTQSPTHLIKTRGQQVTLRCSPKSGHDTVSWYQQALGQGPQFIFQYYEEEERQRGNFPDRFSGHQFPNYSSELNVNALLLGDSALYLCASSPGTGNSNEQYFGPGTRLTVT.